The 2 T cell receptor beta chains below come from one sample, sequenced in a study of cytomegalovirus exposure and HLA in healthy donors. The PCR employed 60 Vbeta primers together with 13 Jbeta primers. TCRdb's table, derived via immunoSEQ multiplex PCR, lists solely in-frame clones and lacks some. The table lists about 82,000 clones, approximately 79% of them singletons. Sample: PBMCs. These receptors were taken from a human donor in good health.

This clone was counted once. V and J are TRBV18 and TRBJ1-5, with D perhaps matching TRBD1 (5 bases). The CDR3 is 14 residues long. V lost 1 base and J lost 5, with 9 bases in between. The germline gives CDR1 KGHSH, CDR2 LQKENI. For the CDR3, the DNA is TGTGCCAGCTCACCACAACAGGATTATCAGCCCCAGCATTTT. Protein sequence: CASSPQQDYQPQHF.

This clone was seen a single time. Its ends do not fully match the called genes, so a read error is possible. The CDR3 sequence: CSGGTPGNTIYF. The CDR3 DNA follows: TGCAGCGGTGGGACTCCTGGGAACACCATATATTTT. This chain connects TRBV29-1 to TRBJ1-3; perhaps TRBD1 as D (5 bases). The CDR3 totals 12 residues. Germline V CDR1 and CDR2: SQVTM, ANQGSEA.